This T cell receptor beta chain originates from a study of blood T cell repertoires in COVID-19 (TCRdb year 2020). Broadly, across the study: Samples covering the acute and convalescent phases of COVID-19 were provided by collaborators in the United States, Italy and Spain. The prospective study material was composed of cDNA or gDNA derived from T cells, B-cell-depleted T cells, or PBMCs. HLA class I and class II types, where available, came from metadata supplied by the sample provider rather than from assay-based typing. Samples came from the ongoing ImmuneRACE study (first 160 participants) plus 1,254 subjects from 6 global collaborators. Sample metadata almost always included a de-identified subject ID, COVID-19 status, age in years and sex. Deeply sampled blood TCRbeta repertoires from subjects exposed to, actively infected with, or recovered from COVID-19 were included in the dataset. A freely available public database, intended as a resource for researchers studying the immune response to SARS-CoV-2, is where the repertoires were released. Overall study results and their limits: Clinical and demographic metadata were provided uncurated, with the amount varying by source and participant.

In Seattle, one collaborating source enrolled patients while the infection was active and tracked those patients longitudinally over the course of disease. Collaborating institutions collected whole blood in K2EDTA tubes following their own protocols. For TCRbeta analysis, collaborator samples were shipped as frozen whole blood, as isolated PBMCs, or as DNA extracted from either sample type. As for this clone: Its antigen is unknown. Base-call qualities are not available, and no considerably larger clone is one nucleotide away.

TCRbeta CDR3 regions were amplified from genomic DNA by means of the immunoSEQ Assay, a bias-controlled multiplex PCR. For the original study's pipeline: The number of nucleated cells in each sample was estimated from the amplification of reference gene primers within the assay. Sequence reads were collapsed and filtered to measure the absolute abundance of every unique TCRbeta CDR3 rearrangement. For each sample, productive Simpson clonality was calculated as the square root of Simpson's diversity index over productive rearrangements. TCRdb mirrors the immuneACCESS table, restricted to in-frame sequences. Some clones are absent from its copies; in checked studies, under half trace to an unresolved V gene, and the reason for the others is unknown. V, J and clone size are taken as reported in that table, and D and trimming were inferred from the DNA itself. The sample contains some 190,000 clones, around 76% of them found a single time. 7.8% of the sample goes to the ten largest clones.

The CDR3 numbers 17 residues from cysteine through phenylalanine. Only the CDR3 portion is preserved as DNA: 51 bases, with reading frame beginning at the first base. Trimmed from V: 1 base; trimmed from J: 7 bases; junction bases lacking a gene match: 6. CDR1 is given as SGHAT and CDR2 as FQNNGV, both from the germline V gene. This sequence originates from a woman aged 55 to 70 with COVID-19, enrolled during active disease. The sample comprised peripheral blood. Here the chain combines TRBV11-2 and TRBJ2-1; 14 of the junction bases match TRBD2. The base sequence is TGTGCCAGCAGCTTAGGACTAGCGGGGGGGCTGGGAAATGAGCAGTTCTTC. Its amino acids are CASSLGLAGGLGNEQFF.